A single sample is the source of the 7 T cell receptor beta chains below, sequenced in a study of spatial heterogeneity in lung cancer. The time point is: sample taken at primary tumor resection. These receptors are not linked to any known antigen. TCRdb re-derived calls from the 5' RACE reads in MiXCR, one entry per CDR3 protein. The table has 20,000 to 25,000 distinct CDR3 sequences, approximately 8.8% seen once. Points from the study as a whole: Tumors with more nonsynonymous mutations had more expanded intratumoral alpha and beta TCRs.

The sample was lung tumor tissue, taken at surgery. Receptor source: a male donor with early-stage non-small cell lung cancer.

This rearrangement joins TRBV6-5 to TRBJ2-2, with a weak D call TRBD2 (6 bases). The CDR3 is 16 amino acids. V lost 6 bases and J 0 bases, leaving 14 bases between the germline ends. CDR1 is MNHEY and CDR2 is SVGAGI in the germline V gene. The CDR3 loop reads CASRTPEGANTGELFF. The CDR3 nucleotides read TGTGCCAGCAGGACCCCGGAGGGCGCGAACACCGGGGAGCTGTTTTTT.

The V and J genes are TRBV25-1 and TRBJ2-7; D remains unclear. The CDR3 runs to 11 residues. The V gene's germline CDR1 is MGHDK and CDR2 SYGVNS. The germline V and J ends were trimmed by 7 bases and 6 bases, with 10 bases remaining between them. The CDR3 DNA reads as TGTGCCAGCACCTTCCGCAGCGAGCAGTACTTC. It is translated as CASTFRSEQYF.

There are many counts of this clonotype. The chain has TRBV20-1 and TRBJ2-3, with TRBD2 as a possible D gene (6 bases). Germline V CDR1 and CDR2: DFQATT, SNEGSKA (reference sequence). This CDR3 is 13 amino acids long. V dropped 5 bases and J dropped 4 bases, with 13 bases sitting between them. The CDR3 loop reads CSASGERADTQYF. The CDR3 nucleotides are TGCAGTGCTTCGGGGGAACGGGCAGATACGCAGTATTTT.

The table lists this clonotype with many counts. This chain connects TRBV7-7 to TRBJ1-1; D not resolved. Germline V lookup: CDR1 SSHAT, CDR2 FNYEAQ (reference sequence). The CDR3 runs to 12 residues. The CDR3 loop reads CAIRPTTPGAFF. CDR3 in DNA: TGTGCTATTCGCCCCACGACACCAGGAGCTTTCTTT.

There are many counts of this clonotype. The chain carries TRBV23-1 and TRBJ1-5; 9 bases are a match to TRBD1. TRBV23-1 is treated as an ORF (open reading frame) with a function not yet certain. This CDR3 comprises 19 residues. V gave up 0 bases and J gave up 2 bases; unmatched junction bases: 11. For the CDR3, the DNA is TGCGCCAGCAGTCAATCGCGACAGGGGGTGAACTTTGGCAATCAGCCCCAGCATTTT. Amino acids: CASSQSRQGVNFGNQPQHF.

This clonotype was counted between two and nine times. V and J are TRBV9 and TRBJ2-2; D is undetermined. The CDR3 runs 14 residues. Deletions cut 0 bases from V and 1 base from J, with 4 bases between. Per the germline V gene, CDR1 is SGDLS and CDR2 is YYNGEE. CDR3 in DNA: TGTGCCAGCAGCGTAGGACTGAACACCGGGGAGCTGTTTTTT. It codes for CASSVGLNTGELFF.

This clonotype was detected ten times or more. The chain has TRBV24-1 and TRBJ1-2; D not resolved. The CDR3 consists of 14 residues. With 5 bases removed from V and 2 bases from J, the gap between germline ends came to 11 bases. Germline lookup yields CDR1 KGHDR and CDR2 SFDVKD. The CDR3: CATSGSGGNYGYTF. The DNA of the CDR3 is TGTGCCACCAGTGGTTCAGGAGGGAACTATGGCTACACCTTC.